This T cell receptor beta chain was profiled in a study of cytomegalovirus exposure and HLA in healthy donors. The PCR had 60 Vbeta and 13 Jbeta primers. Profiled with immunoSEQ multiplex PCR; TCRdb holds only in-frame clones, not every one. The sample holds over 130,000 clones; under 75% are singletons and the top ten take approximately 7%. The CDR3 totals 16 residues. V was trimmed by 0 bases and J by 3 bases, leaving 12 bases between them. CDR1 is LNHDA, CDR2 SQIVND, per germline (reference sequence). This sequence joins TRBV19 and TRBJ1-5; no clear D gene. This sequence was found in a woman aged 55-70 years in good health and CMV-seropositive. Sequencing was performed on PBMCs. The CDR3 reads CASSIDGGTYNQPQHF. CDR3 DNA sequence: TGTGCCAGTAGTATAGATGGCGGTACTTACAATCAGCCCCAGCATTTT.